These 17 T cell receptor beta chains were sequenced from one sample in a study of response to subunit inactivated influenza vaccine. From the RT-PCR reads, TCRdb called clonotypes with MiXCR, one entry per CDR3 protein. The data contain around 300,000 distinct CDR3 sequences, 20% to 25% of them singletons. Sequenced here: PBMCs from blood, sampled around 22 months after vaccination. Every receptor here comes from a man aged 50 to 69 who received an inactivated influenza vaccine.

The chain recombines TRBV5-4 with TRBJ2-3, with D hard to call. The length of the CDR3 is 13 residues. V lost 7 bases, J lost 0 bases, and 9 bases lay in between. Germline CDR1 and CDR2: SGHNT and YYREEE (reference sequence). CDR3 loop: CASSTVSTDTQYF. In DNA form, the CDR3 reads TGTGCCAGCTCCACGGTTAGCACAGATACGCAGTATTTT. The full variable domain, its missing parts supplied by reference TRBV5-4 and TRBJ2-3, is ETGVTQSPTHLIKTRGQQVTLRCSSQSGHNTVSWYQQALGQGPQFIFQYYREEENGRGNFPPRFSGLQFPNYSSELNVNALELDDSALYLCASSTVSTDTQYFGPGTRLTVL.

The chain carries TRBV19 and TRBJ1-2, with D maybe TRBD1 (5 bases). Between the trimmed V and J ends, which lost 4 bases and 0 bases, there was a span of 18 bases. The CDR3 is 17 residues long. CDR1 is LNHDA and CDR2 is SQIVND in the germline V gene (reference sequence). Here the CDR3 reads CASSTTVPRQSNYGYTF. CDR3 coding DNA: TGTGCCAGTAGTACCACCGTCCCCCGACAGTCTAACTATGGCTACACCTTC.

This clonotype was detected a few times. V usage is TRBV24-1 and J usage is TRBJ2-3; tentatively, D is TRBD1 (6 bases). The CDR3 extends over 15 amino acids. Deletions cut 4 bases from V and 6 bases from J, with 16 bases between. CDR1 is KGHDR, CDR2 SFDVKD, per germline. The CDR3 sequence is CATSDTDRTPDTQYF. The CDR3 bases are TGTGCCACCAGTGACACCGACAGGACCCCCGATACGCAGTATTTT.

This clonotype was found many times. J is TRBJ1-5 and V is TRBV28, with TRBD1 matching over 9 bases. Germline assignment: CDR1 MDHEN and CDR2 SYDVKM. V trimming: 6 bases; J trimming: 4 bases; junction bases outside the gene matches: 7. The CDR3 has 15 amino acids. The CDR3 DNA sequence: TGTGCCAGCAGCCGGGACAGGGCTAGTAATCAGCCCCAGCATTTT. This codes for CASSRDRASNQPQHF. The full variable domain, rest sourced from reference TRBV28 and TRBJ1-5, is DVKVTQSSRYLVKRTGEKVFLECVQDMDHENMFWYRQDPGLGLRLIYFSYDVKMKEKGDIPEGYSVSREKKERFSLILESASTNQTSMYLCASSRDRASNQPQHFGDGTRLSIL.

This clonotype was observed a few times. The chain combines TRBV29-1 with TRBJ2-7; 11 nucleotides match TRBD2. V was clipped by 4 bases and J by 4 bases; unmatched bases: 9. Germline CDR1 and CDR2: SQVTM and ANQGSEA. This CDR3 has 15 residues. CDR3 in DNA: TGCAGCGTTGCCGGGACTAGCGGAACCCTATACGAGCAGTACTTC. Amino acid sequence: CSVAGTSGTLYEQYF.

This clonotype was counted many times. This chain joins TRBV5-1 and TRBJ1-1; 12 bases align to TRBD1. CDR3 length equals 17 residues. V lost 4 bases, J lost 5 bases, and 12 bases stayed unmatched. Germline CDR1 reads SGHRS; CDR2 reads YFSETQ. The CDR3 DNA is TGCGCCAGCAGCCAAGTCCCGGGACAGGGGGCGCGGACTGAAGCTTTCTTT. Translation: CASSQVPGQGARTEAFF.

The rearrangement uses TRBV7-2 and TRBJ2-3; TRBD2 agrees at 10 bases. This CDR3 is built from 15 residues. With V trimmed by 2 bases and J by 4 bases, 3 bases remained unmatched. Per germline, CDR1 SGHTA and CDR2 FQGNSA. CDR3 region: CASSLSGGAADTQYF. In DNA form, the CDR3 reads TGTGCCAGCAGCTTAAGCGGGGGGGCGGCAGATACGCAGTATTTT.

In its sample, this clonotype was seen many times. The rearrangement uses TRBV4-3 and TRBJ1-5, with 7 bases matching TRBD1. The length of the CDR3 is 15 residues. Germline-derived CDR1 and CDR2 are LGHNA and YSLEER. V lost 1 base and J lost 5; bases outside the gene matches: 5. This CDR3 is CASSQVVTGDQPQHF. The CDR3 coding sequence is TGCGCCAGCAGCCAAGTAGTCACAGGGGATCAGCCCCAGCATTTT.

The J gene is TRBJ2-5, the V gene TRBV14; perhaps TRBD2 as D (6 bases). The V gene's germline CDR1 is SGHDN and CDR2 FVKESK. V was shortened by 0 bases and J by 9 bases, with 11 bases between the two germline ends. This CDR3 contains 13 residues. CDR3 bases: TGTGCCAGCAGCCAAGATCTTGGAGGGGCCCAGTACTTC. This encodes CASSQDLGGAQYF.

The V gene is TRBV12-3 or TRBV12-4, the J gene TRBJ2-3; D might be TRBD1 (6 bases). V lost 2 bases to trimming and J lost 3 bases, with 18 bases between them. This CDR3 has 17 amino acids. The CDR3 sequence is CASSLSGRGLATDTQYF. As DNA, the CDR3 is TGTGCCAGCAGTTTATCGGGCAGGGGCTTGGCAACAGATACGCAGTATTTT.

This clonotype was seen a handful of times. The chain carries TRBV5-1 and TRBJ1-1; D call uncertain. The CDR3 is made up of 16 amino acids. Trimming stripped 4 bases from V and 0 bases from J, with 16 bases between. Germline assignment: CDR1 SGHRS and CDR2 YFSETQ. CDR3 DNA sequence: TGCGCCAGCAGCCTAGAGCCTCCAGCCCTGAACACTGAAGCTTTCTTT. Protein product: CASSLEPPALNTEAFF.

This chain joins TRBV5-6 and TRBJ1-6; 9 positions agree with TRBD1. The CDR3 runs 15 residues. The germline CDR1 and CDR2 sequences are SGHDT and YYEEEE. Trimming at V came to 2 bases and at J to 9 bases, leaving 6 bases not matched to a gene. The CDR3 DNA is TGTGCCAGCAGCTTACCGGGACAGGGACGTTCACCCCTCCACTTT. Translating it yields CASSLPGQGRSPLHF.

This clonotype was seen a handful of times. The rearrangement joins TRBV7-8 to TRBJ2-7, with no clear D. V was cut by 5 bases and J by 2 bases, with 10 bases left in between. The CDR3 extends over 13 amino acids. CDR1 is SGHVS and CDR2 is FQNEAQ in the germline V gene. CDR3 residues: CASSHGSTYEQYF. CDR3 coding DNA: TGTGCCAGCAGCCATGGGTCCACCTACGAGCAGTACTTC.

In its sample, this clonotype was seen a few times. V and J are TRBV5-1 and TRBJ2-3; 8 bases align to TRBD2. The J segment lost 0 bases and the V segment lost 4 bases, leaving 4 bases of the junction unmatched. In germline, CDR1 is SGHRS, CDR2 YFSETQ. The CDR3 is 15 residues long. This CDR3 is CASSPERGSTDTQYF. In DNA, the CDR3 is TGCGCCAGCAGCCCTGAGCGGGGGAGCACAGATACGCAGTATTTT.

V usage is TRBV12-3 or TRBV12-4 and J usage is TRBJ1-6; perhaps TRBD1 as D (6 bases). Trimming pared 4 bases from V and 8 bases from J, leaving 18 bases between. The CDR3 extends over 16 amino acids. CDR3 loop: CASSSPRGRVDSPLHF. The CDR3 DNA sequence: TGTGCCAGCAGTTCCCCCAGGGGTCGTGTCGATTCACCCCTCCACTTT.

This clonotype was recorded many times. This chain uses TRBV12-3 or TRBV12-4 with TRBJ1-1, with no clear D. CDR3 length: 14 amino acids. Deletions cut 0 bases from V and 6 bases from J, with 11 bases between. The CDR3 sequence is CASSLAGTFAEAFF. The CDR3 nucleotides read TGTGCCAGCAGTTTAGCAGGTACTTTCGCTGAAGCTTTCTTT.

This clonotype has just a few counts. J is TRBJ2-1 and V is TRBV29-1; D is possibly TRBD1 (6 bases). V was trimmed by 0 bases and J by 6 bases, leaving 21 bases between them. Germline loops: CDR1 SQVTM, CDR2 ANQGSEA. The CDR3 is made up of 17 amino acids. The CDR3 DNA is TGCAGCGTTGAAGACAACTACAGGGCGAGATGGGTCAATGAGCAGTTCTTC. Translated, it gives CSVEDNYRARWVNEQFF.